Each of the 20 T cell receptor beta chains below was sequenced from the same sample in a study of T cell clonality in common variable immunodeficiency (dated by TCRdb to between 2015 and 2017). The library was built by means of the immunoSEQ multiplex PCR assay. TCRdb's version of the immuneACCESS table is confined to in-frame rearrangements and falls short of the full clone set. An unresolved V gene accounts for under half of the shortfall where checked; the remainder is of unknown origin. The sample comprises 20,000 to 30,000 clones, and every one was counted more than once. The leading ten clones occupy approximately 10% of the sample. These receptors' antigens are unknown. Overall study results and their limits: Fewer deletions and N-nucleotide insertions were reportedly observed in CVID TCRbeta sequences, and highly modified clones with 13 or more V deletions were reportedly absent from CVID TCRbeta sequences.

Material: peripheral blood mononuclear cells. All receptors derive from a human donor with common variable immunodeficiency.

At least ten counts were recorded for this clone. From the germline J gene comes the end of the CDR3, since the read stops 3 residues before it. V and J are TRBV7-9 and TRBJ1-1; a weak D match, TRBD1 (5 bases). Trimming stripped 7 bases from V and 3 bases from J, with 15 bases between. The V gene's germline CDR1 is SEHNR and CDR2 FQNEAQ (reference sequence). CDR3 length: 14 amino acids. The DNA read from the CDR3 is TGTGCCAGCACCCTGACAGCGAGAGACACTGAA. Encoded protein: CASTLTARDTE. The whole CDR3 sequence is CASTLTARDTEAFF.

This clone occurred many times. The read is 3 residues too short to cover the CDR3 end, so that end is filled in from the germline J gene. The chain uses TRBV20-1 and TRBJ2-2; D call uncertain. Germline CDR1 reads DFQATT; CDR2 reads SNEGSKA (reference sequence). The CDR3 totals 14 residues. V lost 3 bases and J lost 6, with 14 bases in between. The CDR3 here is CSARPLGYPGELFF. Incomplete CDR3 DNA: TGCAGTGCTAGGCCCCTCGGGTACCCCGGGGAG.

This clone was observed a handful of times. The observed sequence ends 3 residues before the CDR3 terminus, with the missing tail filled in from the germline J gene. The rearrangement links TRBV30 to TRBJ1-2, with no clear D. The germline V gene encodes CDR1 GTSNPN and CDR2 SVGIG (reference sequence). V gave up 8 bases and J gave up 5 bases, with 12 bases separating them. The CDR3 covers 11 residues. CDR3 protein: CAQRVGYGYTF. The DNA read from the CDR3 is TGTGCCCAACGAGTAGGGTATGGC. Complete variable domain (other parts from reference TRBV30 and TRBJ1-2): SQTIHQWPATLVQPVGSPLSLECTVEGTSNPNLYWYRQAAGRGLQLLFYSVGIGQISSEVPQNLSASRPQDRQFILSSKKLLLSDSGFYLCAQRVGYGYTFGSGTRLTVV.

This clone has ten or more counts. The CDR3 end lies 3 residues beyond the end of the read and is filled in from the germline J gene. The V call is TRBV18, the J call TRBJ2-1; 10 nucleotides align to TRBD2. The trim removed 5 bases at V and 4 bases at J, leaving 8 bases unmatched. Germline CDR1 reads KGHSH; CDR2 reads LQKENI. The CDR3 is 16 amino acids. The sequenced CDR3 bases are TGTGCCAGCTCATCTCTAGCGGGAGCGGAATACAATGAG. It translates to CASSSLAGAEYNE. The whole CDR3 is CASSSLAGAEYNEQFF.

As for this clone: The read comes to an end 3 residues before the CDR3 does, leaving the germline J gene to fill in the end. Other nucleotide sequences from this sample produce the same CDR3. The chain joins TRBV5-1 to TRBJ2-5; TRBD2 agrees at 13 bases. The junction had 6 bases not matched to a gene; V was cut back by 9 bases and J by 1 base. This CDR3 comprises 15 residues. Per germline, CDR1 SGHRS and CDR2 YFSETQ. The sequenced part of the CDR3 DNA is TGCGCCACCAGAGGACTAGCGGGGGCCCAAGAGACC. Translating it yields CATRGLAGAQET. The complete CDR3 protein is CATRGLAGAQETQYF.

This clone showed up many times. The observed sequence ends 3 residues before the CDR3 terminus, with the missing tail filled in from the germline J gene. This chain connects TRBV5-5 to TRBJ2-7, with D unresolved. The V gene lost 7 bases and the J gene lost 4 bases, with 9 bases spanning the gap. Germline V gene sequence: CDR1 SGHKS, CDR2 YYEKEE (reference sequence). CDR3 length: 11 residues. CDR3 DNA, as far as it was read: TGTGCCAGCCAAGGTTTTTACGAG. It encodes CASQGFYE. The CDR3 in its entirety is CASQGFYEQYF.

Remarks on this clone: The read ends 3 residues shy of where the CDR3 ends; the end is completed using the germline J gene. The gene calls are TRBV11-2 and TRBJ1-2; perhaps TRBD1 as D (6 bases). The CDR3 has 12 amino acids. CDR1 SGHAT and CDR2 FQNNGV come from the germline V gene. With 5 bases removed from V and 4 bases from J, the gap between germline ends came to 8 bases. This chain's CDR3 is CASSRTVYGYTF. CDR3 bases read: TGTGCCAGCAGCCGGACAGTCTATGGC.

This clone has only a few counts. CDR3 in amino acids: CASSDGSRQGVETQYF. The CDR3 DNA, read in part, is TGTGCCAGCAGTGATGGGTCTCGACAGGGAGTAGAGACC. The V gene is TRBV6-1, the J gene TRBJ2-5, with TRBD1 matching over 7 bases. The read terminates 3 residues ahead of where the CDR3 ends, so the germline J gene completes it. This CDR3 contains 16 residues. Germline-derived CDR1 and CDR2 are MNHNS and SASEGT. V shed 3 bases and J 4 bases; nucleotides not matched to a gene: 11.

This clone was seen repeatedly, ten times or more. With the read ending 3 residues before the CDR3 end, the germline J gene is used to fill in that end. The V and J genes are TRBV14 and TRBJ1-1; D remains unclear. The ends were cut back, 1 base at V and 7 bases at J, with 4 bases in the middle. This CDR3 has 11 residues. Germline CDR1 and CDR2: SGHDN and FVKESK. CDR3 residues: CASSQAFEAFF. The covered CDR3 bases are TGTGCCAGCAGCCAAGCTTTTGAA.

This clone was observed at least ten times. The CDR3 extends 3 residues past the end of the read, so its final part is completed from the germline J gene. The chain recombines TRBV2 with TRBJ2-3, with 7 bases lining up with TRBD2. The V gene end was trimmed by 0 bases and the J gene end by 2 bases; junction bases not matched to a gene: 5. This CDR3 has 16 residues. Germline values: CDR1 SNHLY, CDR2 FYNNEI. The CDR3 here is CASSEAGGRNTDTQYF. Incomplete CDR3 DNA: TGTGCCAGCAGTGAAGCGGGGGGGAGAAACACAGATACG.

This clone was seen many times. The read halts 3 residues ahead of the CDR3 end, with the missing end drawn from the germline J gene. The chain couples TRBV30 to TRBJ1-1; a weak D match, TRBD1 (6 bases). Germline V gene data show CDR1 as GTSNPN and CDR2 as SVGIG (reference sequence). Trimming stripped 5 bases from V and 4 bases from J, with 11 bases between. The CDR3 consists of 12 residues. CDR3 in amino acids: CAWQGKGTEAFF. The CDR3 bases that were read are TGTGCCTGGCAGGGGAAGGGCACTGAA.

For this clone: Read coverage stops 3 residues before the CDR3 terminus; the germline J gene supplies the remainder. This chain connects TRBV2 to TRBJ1-2; 7 nucleotides line up with TRBD1. The CDR3 runs to 12 residues. Germline CDR1 reads SNHLY; CDR2 reads FYNNEI. The sequenced CDR3 bases are TGTGCCAGCGTATTGAACAGGGGCGGC. This sequence encodes CASVLNRGG. The full-length CDR3 reads as CASVLNRGGYTF.

On this clone itself: The missing CDR3 end, 3 residues past where the read stops, is filled in from the germline J gene. The J gene is TRBJ2-5, the V gene TRBV10-3, with TRBD2 as a possible D gene (6 bases). The CDR3 is 12 residues long. Trimming removed 11 bases at V and 1 base at J, with 11 bases between. CDR1 and CDR2 (germline): ENHRY, SYGVKD. CDR3 DNA (partial): TGTGCCTCCCGGGGGTTCCAAGAGACC. It translates to CASRGFQET. The CDR3 in its entirety is CASRGFQETQYF.

Concerning this clone itself: Read sequence stops 3 residues before the CDR3 end, and the germline J gene provides the missing end. V is TRBV19 and J is TRBJ2-7, with 11 nucleotides matching TRBD2. The CDR3 consists of 15 residues. The germline CDR1 and CDR2 sequences are LNHDA and SQIVND (reference sequence). J was trimmed by 0 bases and V by 6 bases; bases with no gene match: 4. Partial CDR3 DNA: TGTGCCAGTAGACCTAGCGGGGGGAACTCCTACGAG. Its protein is CASRPSGGNSYE. The whole CDR3 region reads CASRPSGGNSYEQYF.

Worth noting for this clone: The read ends 3 residues early relative to the CDR3; the germline J gene fills the gap. V and J are TRBV19 and TRBJ2-2, with D maybe TRBD2 (5 bases). Germline assignment: CDR1 LNHDA and CDR2 SQIVND (reference sequence). Trimming left V 3 bases short and J 8 bases short, with 10 bases between. The CDR3 is 13 amino acids. CDR3 DNA, as far as it was read: TGTGCCAGTAGTATGCAGAGGGCTGGGGAG. As protein: CASSMQRAGE. The whole CDR3 reads CASSMQRAGELFF.

This clone was found a few times. The read stops 3 residues short of the end of the CDR3; the missing end is completed from the germline J gene. V gene TRBV18 combines with J gene TRBJ1-2; 7 positions match TRBD1. In germline, CDR1 is KGHSH, CDR2 LQKENI. Germline trimming cut 6 bases from V and 7 bases from J; bases unmatched to any gene: 8. The CDR3 spans 13 residues. The CDR3 protein is CASSPTGEVGYTF. The part of the CDR3 DNA that was read is TGTGCCAGCTCGCCAACAGGGGAAGTTGGC.

Notes on this clone: The read comes to an end 3 residues before the CDR3 does, leaving the germline J gene to fill in the end. This rearrangement joins TRBV6-2 or TRBV6-3 to TRBJ2-5; 9 nucleotides match TRBD2. CDR1 is MNHEY, CDR2 SVGEGT, per germline. This CDR3 region has 15 residues. The trim removed 5 bases at V and 7 bases at J, leaving 11 bases unmatched. The CDR3 here is CASSRQTSGPGTQYF. CDR3 DNA (partial): TGTGCCAGCAGTCGCCAGACTAGCGGTCCGGGGACC.

Note on this clone: The sequence runs out 3 residues before the end of the CDR3; the remainder is reconstructed from the germline J gene. This chain joins TRBV30 and TRBJ1-1, with D perhaps matching TRBD1 (6 bases). CDR1 is GTSNPN, CDR2 SVGIG, per germline (reference sequence). The CDR3 spans 15 residues. V shed 5 bases and J shed 2 bases, with 18 bases lying between them. CDR3 DNA (partial): TGTGCCTGGGGAGCCCCAGGGGTCGGTAACACTGAA. Translated, it gives CAWGAPGVGNTE. The whole CDR3 sequence is CAWGAPGVGNTEAFF.

This clone came up many times. The read ends 3 residues before the CDR3 terminus; that terminus is restored from the germline J gene. This chain connects TRBV30 to TRBJ2-7; TRBD1 is a possible D gene (6 bases). V was pared by 5 bases and J by 2 bases, with 13 bases between. Per germline, CDR1 GTSNPN and CDR2 SVGIG (reference sequence). The CDR3 has 13 amino acids. CDR3 amino acids: CAWSGTSPYEQYF. CDR3 DNA, as far as it was read: TGTGCCTGGTCCGGGACATCTCCCTACGAG. Full variable domain (outside the CDR3, taken from reference TRBV30 and TRBJ2-7): SQTIHQWPATLVQPVGSPLSLECTVEGTSNPNLYWYRQAAGRGLQLLFYSVGIGQISSEVPQNLSASRPQDRQFILSSKKLLLSDSGFYLCAWSGTSPYEQYFGPGTRLTVT.

This clone was seen many times. The sequence runs out 3 residues before the end of the CDR3; the remainder is reconstructed from the germline J gene. V is TRBV20-1 and J is TRBJ2-3; TRBD1 aligns across 9 bases. Germline CDR1 reads DFQATT; CDR2 reads SNEGSKA (reference sequence). There are 15 residues in the CDR3. Unmatched junction bases numbered 9, after V lost 3 bases and J lost 5 bases. The CDR3 reads CSASDPGQGIDTQYF. The part of the CDR3 DNA that was read is TGCAGTGCTAGTGATCCGGGACAGGGTATAGATACG.